Following are 3 T cell receptor beta chains from one sample sequenced in a study of control samples from healthy donors and cancer patients. Sequenced by immunoSEQ multiplex PCR; TCRdb stores in-frame clones only, minus some. The data show fewer than 60,000 clones, approximately 86% seen once. Source material: PBMCs. These TCRs come from a woman in her forties or fifties with lung cancer.

This clone was seen a single time. V and J are TRBV20-1 and TRBJ1-2; no reliable D call. Germline V gene lookup returns CDR1 DFQATT and CDR2 SNEGSKA (reference sequence). The CDR3 is 11 amino acids. Trimming removed 4 bases at V and 8 bases at J, with 11 bases between. The CDR3 here is CSAISTRGYTF. Written as DNA, the CDR3 is TGCAGTGCTATCTCTACCCGCGGCTACACCTTC.

The chain combines TRBV5-1 with TRBJ1-1; D is possibly TRBD1 (6 bases). The germline CDR1 and CDR2 sequences are SGHRS and YFSETQ. The CDR3 runs 15 residues. Trimming removed 0 bases at V and 1 base at J, with 10 bases between. The CDR3, as DNA: TGCGCCAGCAGCTTGGTGGGGGGCGGGAACACTGAAGCTTTCTTT. This encodes CASSLVGGGNTEAFF.

CDR3: CASSPGQDSNQPQHF. The DNA of the CDR3 is TGTGCCAGCTCACCAGGACAAGATAGCAATCAGCCCCAGCATTTT. The genes are TRBV18 and TRBJ1-5, with D possibly matching TRBD1 (5 bases). The CDR3 runs to 15 residues. Germline V gives CDR1 KGHSH, CDR2 LQKENI. With 2 bases removed from V and 0 bases from J, the gap between germline ends came to 8 bases.